This TCR beta chain was identified in a study of T cell responses to AZD1222 COVID-19 vaccine. General study results and limits: Among vaccine-associated CD4 TCRs, coverage spanned spike, with dominance at 160-218 and 743-854. None of the repertoires were sampled until the peak T cell response had passed. Seropositive status at baseline applied to only a handful of AZD1222 recipients. Vaccination with two AZD1222 doses was followed by a rise in Spike-specific TCR breadth and depth.

Comment on this clone: Its antigen is unknown.

This table comes from immunoSEQ multiplex PCR, and its TCRdb copy is limited to in-frame clones, with some not included. The profile shows under 250,000 clones, 85% to 95% of them singletons. The sequencing here drew on peripheral blood, taken on day 0 of MenACWY control vaccination. The receptor's source is an adult in good health.

CDR3 nucleotide sequence: TGCGCCAGCAGCCCACAGGGGCCCCCCTCTGGAAACACCATATATTTT. Protein product: CASSPQGPPSGNTIYF. J is TRBJ1-3 and V is TRBV5-1, with 7 positions matching TRBD1. The germline gives CDR1 SGHRS, CDR2 YFSETQ. The junction had 7 bases not matched to a gene; V was cut back by 4 bases and J by 0 bases. The CDR3 is 16 amino acids.